The 13 T cell receptor beta chains below were found in one sample sequenced in a study of T cell repertoires in aging, cancer and after chemotherapy. Amplification of TCR beta used genomic DNA extracted from peripheral blood. TRB rearrangements spanning V, D and J were amplified using mixed TRB-A/B primers. One entry per CDR3 protein results from TCRdb running MiXCR on the multiplex PCR reads. The sample holds about 600 distinct CDR3 sequences, approximately 30% seen once. Material for sequencing was blood. All receptors derive from a human donor in good health.

In its sample, this clonotype ranks as large. This chain connects TRBV15 to TRBJ2-1; TRBD2 matches at 8 bases. CDR3 size: 14 residues. Germline CDR1 and CDR2: LNHNV and YYDKDF (reference sequence). The J segment lost 8 bases and the V segment lost 4 bases, leaving 7 bases of the junction unmatched. CDR3: CATSKAGELHEQFF. The CDR3 nucleotides read TGTGCCACCAGCAAAGCGGGAGAGTTGCATGAGCAGTTCTTC. The whole variable domain, remainder taken from reference TRBV15 and TRBJ2-1, is DAMVIQNPRYQVTQFGKPVTLSCSQTLNHNVMYWYQQKSSQAPKLLFHYYDKDFNNEADTPDNFQSRRPNTSFCFLDIRSPGLGDTAMYLCATSKAGELHEQFFGPGTRLTVL.

Concerning this clonotype: A read error is possible here, since a much larger clone lies one base away. The chain combines TRBV18 with TRBJ1-1, with D unresolved. CDR3 length: 14 amino acids. Germline CDR1 is KGHSH and CDR2 is LQKENI. In nucleotides, the CDR3 is TGTGCCAGCTTACCAACGAAGGGGAACACTGAAGCTTTCTTT. The encoded protein is CASLPTKGNTEAFF.

The chain joins TRBV12-3 or TRBV12-4 to TRBJ2-1; TRBD2 matches 9 bases. The CDR3 length is 19 residues. The junction had 18 bases not matched to a gene; V was cut back by 0 bases and J by 9 bases. In DNA, the CDR3 is TGTGCCAGCAGTTTAGCAGGGGAACTAGCGGGTGGCAAGGGGACTGAGCAGTTCTTC. Translated, it gives CASSLAGELAGGKGTEQFF.

The V and J genes are TRBV7-3 and TRBJ2-2; D is unclear. The CDR3 contains 14 residues. Trimming removed 3 bases from V and 2 bases from J, with 7 bases in between. The V gene's germline CDR1 is SGHTA and CDR2 FQGTGA. The CDR3 loop reads CASSFDPNTGELFF. The CDR3 DNA reads as TGTGCCAGCAGCTTCGACCCCAACACCGGGGAGCTGTTTTTT.

This chain joins TRBV6-5 and TRBJ2-1, with D unclear. The CDR3 runs to 13 residues. V gave up 0 bases and J gave up 10 bases, with 10 bases separating them. Germline V CDR1 and CDR2: MNHEY, SVGAGI. The CDR3 DNA reads as TGTGCCAGCAGTTACTCTCCGGGCCTGGAGCAGTTCTTC. Translation gives CASSYSPGLEQFF.

For this clonotype: One base away lies a much larger clone, so this may be a sequencing read error. The V call is TRBV10-1, the J call TRBJ2-1; D gene uncertain. CDR1 and CDR2 from the germline V gene are WNHNN and SYGVQD (reference sequence). V was trimmed by 0 bases and J by 0 bases, leaving 9 bases between them. The CDR3 is 16 amino acids. The CDR3 DNA reads TGCGCCAGCAGTGAGTCTGTAACGTCCTCCTACAATGAGCAGTTCTTC. This translates into CASSESVTSSYNEQFF.

The chain uses TRBV5-6 and TRBJ2-5; 8 nucleotides line up with TRBD2. Germline loops: CDR1 SGHDT, CDR2 YYEEEE. V was pared by 0 bases and J by 5 bases, with 18 bases of the junction left unmatched. The CDR3 is 19 residues long. As DNA, the CDR3 is TGTGCCAGCAGCTTGGATACGGGAGGGGGGGCTAGTTTGAGCGAGACCCAGTACTTC. This encodes CASSLDTGGGASLSETQYF.

The chain has TRBV6-5 and TRBJ2-1, with D possibly matching TRBD2 (6 bases). Germline CDR1 reads MNHEY; CDR2 reads SVGAGI. The CDR3 loop spans 13 amino acids. V lost 6 bases to trimming and J lost 8 bases, with 14 bases between them. The CDR3 reads CASRRLGSHEQFF. CDR3 sequence (DNA): TGTGCCAGCAGAAGACTAGGGAGCCATGAGCAGTTCTTC.

This clonotype was recorded a few times. The gene calls are TRBV21-1 and TRBJ1-5; TRBD1, the D gene given by the table, was not confirmed from the DNA. TRBV21-1 is an annotated pseudogene. This CDR3 is 18 amino acids long. The CDR3 loop is CASSKHPGTGDANQPQHF. CDR3 coding DNA: TGTGCCAGCAGCAAACATCCGGGGACAGGGGACGCCAATCAGCCCCAGCATTTT.

Relative to its sample, this clonotype is large. The V and J genes are TRBV27 and TRBJ2-7; D gene ambiguous. CDR1 and CDR2 (germline): MNHEY, SMNVEV (reference sequence). The CDR3 runs to 12 residues. Trimming cost V 2 bases and J 4 bases, with 6 bases left between them. CDR3 protein: CASSLLGYEQYF. The CDR3 DNA sequence: TGTGCCAGCAGTTTACTGGGGTACGAGCAGTACTTC.

This clonotype is classed as large (0.1 to 1%). The rearrangement uses TRBV6-5 and TRBJ2-4; no clear D. Deletions cut 8 bases from V and 3 bases from J, with 11 bases between. The CDR3 is 13 residues long. The germline V gene encodes CDR1 MNHEY and CDR2 SVGAGI. The chain's CDR3 is CASSDVVKNIQYF. In nucleotides, the CDR3 is TGTGCCAGCTCCGACGTGGTCAAAAACATTCAGTACTTC.

The CDR3 is CASGMSSYNEQFF. In DNA, the CDR3 is TGTGCCAGCGGGATGAGCTCCTACAATGAGCAGTTCTTC. The J gene is TRBJ2-1, the V gene TRBV7-9; no clear D gene. Germline CDR1 is SEHNR and CDR2 is FQNEAQ (reference sequence). The CDR3 has 13 amino acids. The V end lost 8 bases, the J end lost 0 bases, and 8 bases lay between the germline ends.

This clonotype is large in the sample. The chain links TRBV6-6 to TRBJ2-5; 8 bases are shared with TRBD2. Germline trimming cut 2 bases from V and 4 bases from J; bases unmatched to any gene: 9. The CDR3 consists of 16 residues. The germline V gene has CDR1 MNHNY and CDR2 SVGAGI (reference sequence). The DNA of the CDR3 is TGTGCCAGCAGTTACGGGAGCTGGGCGGGGGGAGAGACCCAGTACTTC. Protein product: CASSYGSWAGGETQYF.